Listed below are T cell receptor beta chains from one sample, sequenced in a study of T cells in Graves' hyperthyroidism and ophthalmopathy. TCRdb analysed the multiplex PCR reads with MiXCR anew, one entry per CDR3 protein. Among under 600,000 distinct CDR3 sequences, around 16% were seen once, and the ten largest hold approximately 3.5%. The material sequenced was blood. The source of these receptors is a woman in her 40s with Graves' ophthalmopathy. Both conserved end residues are part of each CDR3. The D gene is left open where the match is weak. For some rows the clone size is stated as once, few or many, or as a class when expanded; others skip it.

V	size	D	J	CDR3	DNA
TRBV19	NA	NA	TRBJ2-3	CASSIPTGPLRDTQYF	TGTGCCAGTAGTATCCCGACTGGACCCCTCAGGGATACGCAGTATTTT
TRBV7-2	many	NA	TRBJ2-1	CASSLMRGSYNEQFF	TGTGCCAGCAGCTTGATGAGGGGGTCCTACAATGAGCAGTTCTTC
TRBV7-9	many	TRBD2	TRBJ2-3	CASSLGSSGARTDTQYF	TGTGCCAGCAGCTTAGGGTCTAGCGGGGCCCGCACAGATACGCAGTATTTT
TRBV27	many	NA	TRBJ1-1	CASSLSQRHNTEAFF	TGTGCCAGCAGCCTCTCACAGCGCCACAACACTGAAGCTTTCTTT
TRBV5-1	NA	TRBD2	TRBJ2-1	CASSLVLAGINEQFF	TGCGCCAGCAGCTTGGTCCTAGCGGGGATCAATGAGCAGTTCTTC
TRBV20-1	many	TRBD2	TRBJ2-7	CALAEFSYEQYF	TGCGCACTAGCGGAGTTCTCCTACGAGCAGTACTTC
TRBV7-2	NA	NA	TRBJ1-1	CASSLVGGRSNTEAFF	TGTGCCAGCAGCTTAGTTGGTGGGCGGTCGAACACTGAAGCTTTCTTT
TRBV2	many	TRBD2	TRBJ2-1	CASRWLAGLYNEQFF	TGTGCCAGCAGGTGGCTAGCGGGACTCTACAATGAGCAGTTCTTC
TRBV11-2	NA	TRBD2	TRBJ2-1	CASSLGTSGSTVYNEQFF	TGTGCCAGCAGCCTCGGGACTAGCGGGAGCACAGTCTACAATGAGCAGTTCTTC
TRBV12-3/TRBV12-4	NA	TRBD1	TRBJ2-5	CASSLAGTGSLQETQYF	TGTGCCAGCAGTTTAGCCGGGACAGGGAGTCTTCAAGAGACCCAGTACTTC
TRBV28	many	TRBD1	TRBJ1-1	CASIRDRVAMNTEAFF	TGTGCCAGCATCCGGGACAGGGTGGCGATGAACACTGAAGCTTTCTTT
TRBV6-4	NA	TRBD2	TRBJ2-1	CASSDDGTSNPDEQFF	TGTGCCAGCAGTGACGATGGGACTAGCAACCCGGATGAGCAGTTCTTC
TRBV20-1	many	NA	TRBJ1-1	CSARGQDPVREADTEAFF	TGCAGTGCTAGAGGCCAAGATCCGGTTCGGGAGGCGGACACTGAAGCTTTCTTT
TRBV4-1	few	NA	TRBJ1-1	CASSQARPGQLNTEAFF	TGCGCCAGCAGCCAAGCAAGACCCGGACAGTTGAACACTGAAGCTTTCTTT
TRBV7-9	many	TRBD2	TRBJ2-7	CASSSGTNEQYF	TGTGCCAGCAGCTCGGGGACTAATGAGCAGTACTTC
TRBV20-1	many	NA	TRBJ1-1	CSARAGEKGVTNTEAFF	TGCAGTGCTAGGGCGGGGGAGAAGGGGGTAACGAACACTGAAGCTTTCTTT
TRBV11-2	many	NA	TRBJ2-1	CASSLGLGLYNEQFF	TGTGCCAGCAGCCTAGGACTCGGGTTGTACAATGAGCAGTTCTTC
TRBV10-1	NA	TRBD1	TRBJ2-1	CASCHDREEDNEQFF	TGCGCCAGCTGTCACGACAGGGAAGAAGACAATGAGCAGTTCTTC
TRBV30	many	NA	TRBJ2-7	CAWRWGEVGEQYF	TGTGCCTGGAGGTGGGGGGAAGTCGGCGAGCAGTACTTC
TRBV20-1	NA	TRBD2	TRBJ2-7	CSARSTSGSRYEQYF	TGCAGTGCAAGATCGACTAGCGGGAGTCGTTACGAGCAGTACTTC
TRBV11-2	once	NA	TRBJ2-5	CASSLDRVMIANTGETQYF	TGTGCCAGCAGCTTAGATCGGGTGATGATCGCGAACACCGGGGAGACCCAGTACTTC
TRBV7-2	NA	NA	TRBJ2-1	CASSLGVGREQFF	TGTGCCAGCAGCTTAGGGGTGGGGCGAGAGCAGTTCTTC
TRBV7-9	few	NA	TRBJ2-5	CASSLDDSRGTQYF	TGTGCCAGCAGCTTAGACGACAGCCGGGGGACCCAGTACTTC
TRBV12-3/TRBV12-4	many	NA	TRBJ1-6	CASRYREDRNSPLHF	TGTGCCAGCAGATACAGGGAAGATCGGAATTCACCCCTCCACTTT
TRBV6-1	NA	TRBD1	TRBJ1-1	CASSPAGTGFRTEAFF	TGTGCCAGCAGCCCCGCCGGGACAGGGTTTAGGACTGAAGCTTTCTTT
TRBV7-8	many	NA	TRBJ1-3	CASSRDRSSGNTIYF	TGTGCCAGCAGCCGAGACAGGAGCTCTGGAAACACCATATATTTT
TRBV15	few	NA	TRBJ1-2	CATSRGAYYGYTF	TGTGCCACCAGCAGGGGGGCTTACTATGGCTACACCTTC
TRBV5-4	NA	NA	TRBJ1-3	CASSFNGNTIYF	TGTGCCAGCAGCTTTAATGGAAACACCATATATTTT
TRBV15	NA	TRBD2	TRBJ2-1	CATSAGSSGRARNEQFF	TGTGCCACCAGCGCAGGGTCTAGCGGGAGGGCACGCAATGAGCAGTTCTTC
TRBV28	few	NA	TRBJ1-1	CASTPGDATPTEAFF	TGTGCCAGCACCCCTGGAGACGCCACCCCCACTGAAGCTTTCTTT
TRBV7-2	NA	TRBD1	TRBJ2-1	CASSRAGTGTYNEQFF	TGTGCCAGCAGCCGTGCCGGGACAGGGACCTACAATGAGCAGTTCTTC
TRBV6-5	NA	TRBD2	TRBJ2-3	CASSYLAGADTQYF	TGTGCCAGCAGTTATCTAGCGGGGGCAGATACGCAGTATTTT
TRBV18	many	NA	TRBJ1-1	CASSPQQDGGTEAFF	TGTGCCAGCTCACCCCAACAGGACGGGGGCACTGAAGCTTTCTTT
TRBV5-1	few	NA	TRBJ1-1	CASSLNREGTEAFF	TGCGCCAGCAGCTTAAACAGGGAGGGCACTGAAGCTTTCTTT
TRBV4-1	NA	NA	TRBJ1-2	CASSQARHGYTF	TGCGCCAGCAGCCAAGCTCGTCATGGCTACACCTTC
TRBV28	few	NA	TRBJ2-7	CASKKGGEGYEQYF	TGTGCCAGCAAAAAGGGGGGAGAGGGCTACGAGCAGTACTTC
TRBV4-1	NA	TRBD1	TRBJ2-5	CASSHRIKSDRDQETQYF	TGCGCCAGCAGCCACAGAATAAAATCGGACAGGGACCAAGAGACCCAGTACTTC
TRBV20-1	few	NA	TRBJ1-5	CSALTASNQPQHF	TGCAGTGCTTTGACAGCTAGCAATCAGCCCCAGCATTTT
TRBV19	NA	NA	TRBJ1-2	CASSISQGPYGYTF	TGTGCCAGTAGTATTTCACAGGGACCATATGGCTACACCTTC
TRBV6-2/TRBV6-3	many	NA	TRBJ1-5	CASSYRGLGNQPQHF	TGTGCCAGCAGTTACAGGGGACTTGGAAATCAGCCCCAGCATTTT
TRBV28	many	TRBD1	TRBJ1-2	CASSGTGGRGYTF	TGTGCCAGCAGTGGGACAGGGGGAAGGGGCTACACCTTC
TRBV3-1	many	TRBD1	TRBJ2-4	CASSQGGTGNIQYF	TGTGCCAGCAGCCAAGGGGGGACAGGGAACATTCAGTACTTC
TRBV7-3	NA	NA	TRBJ2-1	CASSSGPGVEQFF	TGTGCCAGCAGCTCCGGGCCGGGCGTTGAGCAGTTCTTC
TRBV7-2	few	TRBD2	TRBJ2-7	CASSLSLAGAGEQYF	TGTGCCAGCAGCTTAAGTCTAGCGGGAGCTGGGGAGCAGTACTTC
TRBV9	NA	TRBD1	TRBJ2-1	CASSVASHPGTGPNEQFF	TGTGCCAGCAGCGTAGCCAGCCACCCCGGGACAGGGCCCAATGAGCAGTTCTTC
TRBV10-3	NA	NA	TRBJ1-3	CAISGGFIDSGNTIYF	TGTGCCATCAGTGGCGGATTTATTGACTCTGGAAACACCATATATTTT
TRBV7-9	NA	NA	TRBJ1-3	CASSPKGYTGNAIYF	TGTGCCAGCAGCCCCAAGGGATACACTGGAAACGCCATATATTTT
TRBV2	NA	TRBD1	TRBJ2-3	CASSLSQGAPTDTQYF	TGTGCCAGCAGCCTATCACAGGGGGCGCCGACAGATACGCAGTATTTT